A single sample gave rise to the 30 T cell receptor beta chains below, sequenced in a study of T cell responses to AZD1222 COVID-19 vaccine. Produced via immunoSEQ multiplex PCR; TCRdb's table is partial and in-frame only. The repertoire includes some 80,000 clones, about 86% of them detected once, and approximately 7% sits in the top ten. This sample comprised peripheral blood, obtained on day 0 of AZD1222 vaccination. Receptor source: an adult in good health.

V is TRBV12-5 and J is TRBJ2-4; D possibly corresponds to TRBD1 (6 bases). V was trimmed by 6 bases and J by 5 bases, leaving 14 bases between them. The CDR3 is made up of 14 amino acids. Germline V gives CDR1 LGHNT, CDR2 FRNRAP. As DNA, the CDR3 is TGTGCTAGTGGCTGGGGGCAAGTTGAAAACATTCAGTACTTC. Translation: CASGWGQVENIQYF.

The genes are TRBV6-5 and TRBJ1-5, with D perhaps matching TRBD1 (6 bases). The CDR3 is 14 amino acids. The germline V and J ends were trimmed by 6 bases and 6 bases, with 15 bases remaining between them. Germline V gene data show CDR1 as MNHEY and CDR2 as SVGAGI. CDR3 sequence reads: CASRPDRRGQPQHF. Here the CDR3 DNA reads TGTGCCAGCAGACCCGACAGGAGGGGTCAGCCCCAGCATTTT.

The DNA of the CDR3 is TGTGCCAGCAGGTCGACAGGGGGCGCCCTCTACGAGCAGTACTTC. Amino acid sequence: CASRSTGGALYEQYF. The rearrangement links TRBV11-1 to TRBJ2-7; 10 nucleotides match TRBD1. Germline CDR1 reads SGHAT; CDR2 reads FQDESV (reference sequence). The length of the CDR3 is 15 residues. V shed 6 bases, J shed 3 bases, and the junction held 8 bases outside the gene matches.

CDR3 DNA: TGTGCCAGCAGTGGGTCTAGCAATCAGCCCCAGCATTTT. Its translation: CASSGSSNQPQHF. The chain recombines TRBV2 with TRBJ1-5; D is unclear. Germline V gives CDR1 SNHLY, CDR2 FYNNEI. The germline V and J ends were trimmed by 4 bases and 0 bases, with 4 bases remaining between them. This CDR3 spans 13 amino acids.

The chain employs TRBV6-1 and TRBJ1-1, with D possibly being TRBD1 (5 bases). V was shortened by 3 bases and J by 7 bases, with 9 bases between the two germline ends. The CDR3 loop spans 12 amino acids. Per the germline V gene, CDR1 is MNHNS and CDR2 is SASEGT. The CDR3 DNA follows: TGTGCCAGCAGTGAGGGCAGGGTTGAAGCTTTCTTT. Protein: CASSEGRVEAFF.

The chain carries TRBV30 and TRBJ1-5; no clear D. Between the trimmed V and J ends, which lost 2 bases and 9 bases, there was a span of 11 bases. The CDR3 is 12 amino acids. In germline, CDR1 is GTSNPN, CDR2 SVGIG (reference sequence). The CDR3 protein is CAWSITSGPQHF. The CDR3 DNA reads as TGTGCCTGGAGTATAACCTCGGGGCCCCAGCATTTT.

As concerns this clone: An end of the junction does not agree with germline; a read error may underlie this. The V call is TRBV2, the J call TRBJ1-6; D is unresolved. This CDR3 is 13 amino acids long. Germline V gene sequence: CDR1 SNHLY, CDR2 FYNNEI. The DNA of the CDR3 is TGTACCAGCAGCGAACTCTATAATTCACCCCTCCACTTT. Translation gives CTSSELYNSPLHF.

The rearrangement uses TRBV5-1 and TRBJ2-2, with D perhaps TRBD1 or TRBD2 (5 bases each). There are 18 residues in the CDR3. Per the germline V gene, CDR1 is SGHRS and CDR2 is YFSETQ. V lost 5 bases and J lost 0, with 20 bases in between. The CDR3 DNA reads TGCGCCAGCAGTTCCGGGACGGATTTTTTTGCGAACACCGGGGAGCTGTTTTTT. It encodes CASSSGTDFFANTGELFF.

The table lists this clone with a count of one. The chain employs TRBV10-3 and TRBJ1-6, with D maybe TRBD1 (6 bases). CDR1 is ENHRY, CDR2 SYGVKD, per germline. The CDR3 is made up of 15 amino acids. V was cut by 4 bases and J by 7 bases, with 14 bases left in between. The CDR3: CAISARQDLNSPLHF. CDR3 in DNA: TGTGCCATCAGTGCCAGACAGGACCTGAATTCACCCCTCCACTTT.

This CDR3 is CASSLIVTVGLAGYTF. DNA for the CDR3: TGTGCCAGCAGTTTGATTGTAACTGTGGGTCTTGCTGGCTACACCTTC. This chain joins TRBV28 and TRBJ1-2, with D hard to call. The length of the CDR3 is 16 residues. The V and J ends lost 3 bases and 7 bases respectively, with 21 bases between them. CDR1 and CDR2 (germline): MDHEN, SYDVKM.

V and J are TRBV18 and TRBJ1-1, with 9 bases fitting TRBD1. V lost 3 bases to trimming and J lost 3 bases; unmatched junction nucleotides: 2. The germline V gene encodes CDR1 KGHSH and CDR2 LQKENI. The CDR3 sequence is 14 residues long. This CDR3 is CASSPDRGYTEAFF. In nucleotides, the CDR3 is TGTGCCAGCTCACCGGACAGGGGATACACTGAAGCTTTCTTT.

The chain combines TRBV5-3 with TRBJ1-5, with D perhaps matching TRBD1 (5 bases). TRBV5-3 is an open reading frame whose function is uncertain. The CDR3 sequence is 15 residues long. With 1 base removed from V and 3 bases from J, the gap between germline ends came to 11 bases. CDR3 nucleotides: TGTGCCAGAAGCTTGATTGGGGGGTCCAATCAGCCCCAGCATTTT. This translates into CARSLIGGSNQPQHF.

This clone appeared a few times. The chain recombines TRBV7-2 with TRBJ1-2; 7 bases line up with TRBD1. V lost 5 bases to trimming and J lost 4 bases; unmatched junction nucleotides: 10. Germline V gene sequence: CDR1 SGHTA, CDR2 FQGNSA. The CDR3 extends over 15 amino acids. CDR3 DNA sequence: TGTGCCAGCAGCCCAAAGGCACAGGGGAGCTATGGCTACACCTTC. Translated, it gives CASSPKAQGSYGYTF.

The DNA for the CDR3 is TGTGCCAGCAGCCTTTCACAGGGTTCGTACACTGAAGCTTTCTTT. Translation gives CASSLSQGSYTEAFF. The rearrangement uses TRBV3-1 (or the pseudogene TRBV3-2) and TRBJ1-1; tentatively, D is TRBD1 (6 bases). Germline V lookup: CDR1 LGHDT, CDR2 YNNKEL (reference sequence). The CDR3 runs 15 residues. V lost 4 bases to trimming and J lost 3 bases, with 15 bases between them.

This clone was recorded once. The rearrangement links TRBV6-5 to TRBJ2-4; tentatively, D is TRBD1 (8 bases). This CDR3 has 14 amino acids. The V end was cut by 6 bases, the J end by 7 bases, with 16 bases between. From germline, CDR1 is MNHEY and CDR2 SVGAGI. This chain's CDR3 is CASSPGQGGNIQYF. The CDR3 DNA follows: TGTGCCAGCAGCCCCGGACAGGGAGGGAACATTCAGTACTTC.

J is TRBJ1-1 and V is TRBV2; possible D gene TRBD1, 6 bases. Germline loops: CDR1 SNHLY, CDR2 FYNNEI. The CDR3 is 15 amino acids. V was pared by 6 bases and J by 3 bases, with 17 bases between. The CDR3 loop is CASRGIGGGYTEAFF. CDR3 DNA sequence: TGTGCCAGCAGGGGGATAGGGGGAGGGTACACTGAAGCTTTCTTT.

V usage is TRBV9 and J usage is TRBJ1-6; no firm D call. CDR1 is SGDLS, CDR2 YYNGEE, per germline. CDR3 length: 14 residues. V lost 1 base and J 6 bases, leaving 8 bases between the germline ends. The CDR3 sequence is CASSVRTANSPLHF. The CDR3 nucleotides read TGTGCCAGCAGCGTAAGGACTGCTAATTCACCCCTCCACTTT.

V gene TRBV5-1 combines with J gene TRBJ2-3, with 7 nucleotides matching TRBD2. Per the germline V gene, CDR1 is SGHRS and CDR2 is YFSETQ. The V segment lost 0 bases and the J segment 4 bases; nucleotides outside the gene matches: 2. The length of the CDR3 is 14 residues. CDR3 coding DNA: TGCGCCAGCAGCTTGGGACTAGCCGCAGATACGCAGTATTTT. Amino acid sequence: CASSLGLAADTQYF.

The chain carries TRBV29-1 and TRBJ2-5; TRBD2 agrees at 8 bases. V shed 1 base, J shed 5 bases, and the junction held 3 bases outside the gene matches. The CDR3 spans 13 residues. Germline values: CDR1 SQVTM, CDR2 ANQGSEA. The CDR3 sequence: CSVEGGGGETQYF. The CDR3, as DNA: TGCAGCGTTGAAGGTGGCGGGGGGGAGACCCAGTACTTC.

The chain joins TRBV7-9 to TRBJ1-2, with D tentatively TRBD1 (5 bases). From germline, CDR1 is SEHNR and CDR2 FQNEAQ (reference sequence). This CDR3 contains 16 residues. V lost 1 base, J lost 4 bases, and 16 bases lay in between. CDR3 sequence (DNA): TGTGCCAGCAGCTTAGAGGGGCAGGTTCACTCCTATGGCTACACCTTC. Translated: CASSLEGQVHSYGYTF.

The chain links TRBV6-6 to TRBJ2-7, with 7 bases lining up with TRBD1. V lost 6 bases, J lost 4 bases, and 3 bases stayed unmatched. Germline V gives CDR1 MNHNY, CDR2 SVGAGI (reference sequence). The CDR3 is made up of 12 amino acids. The CDR3 is CASRTGQYEQYF. The CDR3 region has the DNA TGTGCCAGCAGAACGGGACAGTACGAGCAGTACTTC.

The rearrangement joins TRBV16 to TRBJ1-5; D gene unclear. V lost 0 bases and J 0 bases, leaving 6 bases between the germline ends. In germline, CDR1 is KGHSY, CDR2 FQNENV. This CDR3 is 15 amino acids long. DNA of the CDR3: TGTGCCAGCAGCCAATCTTGGGATAGCAATCAGCCCCAGCATTTT. Encoded protein: CASSQSWDSNQPQHF.

The chain recombines TRBV28 with TRBJ2-1; TRBD1 agrees at 9 bases. Germline CDR1 and CDR2: MDHEN and SYDVKM. The ends lost 8 bases at V and 3 bases at J; junction bases unmatched: 2. The CDR3 covers 13 residues. The CDR3 spells CASRDRVYNEQFF. For the CDR3, the DNA is TGTGCCAGCCGGGACAGGGTCTACAATGAGCAGTTCTTC. Full variable domain (rest looked up from reference TRBV28 and TRBJ2-1): DVKVTQSSRYLVKRTGEKVFLECVQDMDHENMFWYRQDPGLGLRLIYFSYDVKMKEKGDIPEGYSVSREKKERFSLILESASTNQTSMYLCASRDRVYNEQFFGPGTRLTVL.

V gene TRBV3-1 (or the pseudogene TRBV3-2) combines with J gene TRBJ1-4; 7 positions match TRBD1. Germline V gene lookup returns CDR1 LGHDT and CDR2 YNNKEL (reference sequence). The CDR3 consists of 17 residues. V lost 1 base and J lost 4; bases outside the gene matches: 9. The CDR3 is CASSQGVWTGSNEKLFF. CDR3 nucleotides: TGTGCCAGCAGCCAAGGGGTTTGGACAGGTAGTAATGAAAAACTGTTTTTT.

The rearrangement joins TRBV6-5 to TRBJ1-2; D uncertain. The V and J ends lost 4 bases and 2 bases respectively, with 14 bases between them. The germline V gene encodes CDR1 MNHEY and CDR2 SVGAGI. This CDR3 is 15 amino acids long. The CDR3 here is CASSFLEAANYGYTF. As DNA, the CDR3 is TGTGCCAGCAGTTTCCTTGAGGCAGCCAACTATGGCTACACCTTC.

V and J are TRBV18 and TRBJ2-2; the D is unclear. This CDR3 spans 16 amino acids. Germline loops: CDR1 KGHSH, CDR2 LQKENI. Trimming shortened V by 1 base and J by 2 bases, and 11 bases separated the two germline ends. CDR3 region: CASSPQSQLNTGELFF. The CDR3 DNA is TGTGCCAGCTCACCACAAAGCCAGCTAAACACCGGGGAGCTGTTTTTT.

The chain combines TRBV6-5 with TRBJ2-7; a weak D match, TRBD2 (5 bases). CDR3 length equals 13 residues. The V end was cut by 7 bases, the J end by 6 bases, with 16 bases between. The germline V gene has CDR1 MNHEY and CDR2 SVGAGI. The CDR3 reads CASTPEGTREQYF. The DNA of the CDR3 is TGTGCCAGCACCCCCGAGGGCACCCGCGAGCAGTACTTC.

The chain has TRBV6-2 or TRBV6-3 and TRBJ2-1; the D is unclear. The CDR3 is 12 amino acids. V was trimmed by 4 bases and J by 6 bases, leaving 7 bases between them. Germline V gives CDR1 MNHEY, CDR2 SVGEGT. The CDR3 nucleotides are TGTGCCAGCAGTTTGGTGAGCAATGAGCAGTTCTTC. It translates to CASSLVSNEQFF.

The rearrangement links TRBV5-1 to TRBJ2-7; weak D call: TRBD1 (6 bases). Germline V gives CDR1 SGHRS, CDR2 YFSETQ. V lost 0 bases to trimming and J lost 7 bases, with 17 bases between them. The CDR3 consists of 15 residues. CDR3 coding DNA: TGCGCCAGCAGCTTGGGGGACACCCGAATGGGGGAGCAGTACTTC. Translation gives CASSLGDTRMGEQYF.

This chain joins TRBV28 and TRBJ2-1; TRBD1 matches at 7 bases. Losses at the gene ends were 3 bases for V and 0 bases for J; bases not matched to a gene: 11. This CDR3 contains 18 residues. The germline V gene encodes CDR1 MDHEN and CDR2 SYDVKM. Here the CDR3 reads CASSFPSGTVSSYNEQFF. In DNA, the CDR3 is TGTGCCAGCAGTTTCCCTTCCGGGACAGTCAGCTCCTACAATGAGCAGTTCTTC. Full variable domain (rest looked up from reference TRBV28 and TRBJ2-1): DVKVTQSSRYLVKRTGEKVFLECVQDMDHENMFWYRQDPGLGLRLIYFSYDVKMKEKGDIPEGYSVSREKKERFSLILESASTNQTSMYLCASSFPSGTVSSYNEQFFGPGTRLTVL.